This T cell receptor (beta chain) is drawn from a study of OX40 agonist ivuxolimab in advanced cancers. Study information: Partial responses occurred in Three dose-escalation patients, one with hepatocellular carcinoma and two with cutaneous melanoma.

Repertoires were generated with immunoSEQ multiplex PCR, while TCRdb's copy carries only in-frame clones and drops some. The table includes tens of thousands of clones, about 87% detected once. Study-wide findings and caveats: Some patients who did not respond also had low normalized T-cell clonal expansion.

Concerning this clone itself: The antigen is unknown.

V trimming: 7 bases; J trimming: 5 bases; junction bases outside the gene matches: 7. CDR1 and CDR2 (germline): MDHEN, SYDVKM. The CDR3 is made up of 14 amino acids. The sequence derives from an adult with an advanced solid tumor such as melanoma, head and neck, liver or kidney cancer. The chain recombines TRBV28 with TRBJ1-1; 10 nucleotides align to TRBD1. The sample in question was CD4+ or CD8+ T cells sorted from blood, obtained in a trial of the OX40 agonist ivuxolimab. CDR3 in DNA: TGTGCCAGCAAAGGGACAGGGGCTGGGACTGAAGCTTTCTTT. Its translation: CASKGTGAGTEAFF.